This T cell receptor beta chain stems from a study of human T cells and chemical hapten exposure. Study overall: Predominantly women, the patients had alopecia areata, totalis or universalis. General study findings and limits: TCRs above 1 in 1000 frequency stayed constant with DPC sensitization. Expanded TCR counts at PT1 were positively correlated with the patch test score. It was expanded TCRs that formed significantly more large CDR3 similarity clusters than controls did.

TCRdb redid the calling of the RACE reads with MiXCR, one entry per CDR3 protein. The sample has 150,000 or so distinct CDR3 sequences, around 13% seen once. This clonotype was detected only a few times. Its target is not known. Time point specified: patch test 1, 2 weeks after DPC sensitization. The treatment denotes: therapeutic diphenylcyclopropenone sensitization with weekly scalp DPC. This CDR3 has 15 amino acids. CDR1 is SEHNR and CDR2 is FQNEAQ in the germline V gene (reference sequence). Trimming removed 5 bases at V and 4 bases at J, with 17 bases between. This chain joins TRBV7-9 and TRBJ1-1; D remains ambiguous. The specimen comprised whole blood, sampled in connection with sensitization to the hapten diphenylcyclopropenone (DPC). This TCR was recovered from a young woman with alopecia areata. Some clones in this sample may be carry-over from other donors' samples. In DNA, the CDR3 is TGTGCCAGCAGCGCCCCATCCAGCCCAAGCACTGAAGCTTTCTTT. Protein: CASSAPSSPSTEAFF.